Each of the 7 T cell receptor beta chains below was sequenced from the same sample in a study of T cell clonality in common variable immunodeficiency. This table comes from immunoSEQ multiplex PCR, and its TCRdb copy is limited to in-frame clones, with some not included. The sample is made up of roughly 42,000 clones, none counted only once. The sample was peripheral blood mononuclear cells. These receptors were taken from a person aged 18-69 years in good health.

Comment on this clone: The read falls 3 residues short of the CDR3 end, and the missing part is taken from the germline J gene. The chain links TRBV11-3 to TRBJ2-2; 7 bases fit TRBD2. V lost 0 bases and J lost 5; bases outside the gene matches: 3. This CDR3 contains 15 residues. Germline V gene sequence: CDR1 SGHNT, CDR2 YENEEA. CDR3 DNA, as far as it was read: TGTGCCAGCAGCTTAGAGCGGGGGACTACCGGGGAG. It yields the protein CASSLERGTTGE. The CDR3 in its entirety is CASSLERGTTGELFF.

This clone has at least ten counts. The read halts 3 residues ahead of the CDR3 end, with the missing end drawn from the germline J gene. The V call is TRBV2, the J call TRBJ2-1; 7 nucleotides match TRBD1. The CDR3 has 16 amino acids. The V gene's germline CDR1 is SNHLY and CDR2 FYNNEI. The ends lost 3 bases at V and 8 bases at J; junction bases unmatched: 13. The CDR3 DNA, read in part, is TGTGCCAGCAGTGACGTTCGGCGGACAGGATTGGATGAG. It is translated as CASSDVRRTGLDE. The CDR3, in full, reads CASSDVRRTGLDEQFF.

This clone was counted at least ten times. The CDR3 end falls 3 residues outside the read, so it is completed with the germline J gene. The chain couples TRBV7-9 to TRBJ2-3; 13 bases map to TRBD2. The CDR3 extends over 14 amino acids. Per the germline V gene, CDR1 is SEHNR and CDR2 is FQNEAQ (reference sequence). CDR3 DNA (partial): TGTGCCAGCAGCCCCACTAGCGGGGGGGCCTCG. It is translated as CASSPTSGGAS. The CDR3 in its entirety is CASSPTSGGASQYF.

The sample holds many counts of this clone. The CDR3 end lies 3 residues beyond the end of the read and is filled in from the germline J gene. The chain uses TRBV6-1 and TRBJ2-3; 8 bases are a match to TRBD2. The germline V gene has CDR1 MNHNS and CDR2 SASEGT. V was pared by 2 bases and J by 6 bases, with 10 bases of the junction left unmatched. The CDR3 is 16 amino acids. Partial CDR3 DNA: TGTGCCAGCAGTGAAAGCTCTAGCGGGTGGGGGGATACG. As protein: CASSESSSGWGDT. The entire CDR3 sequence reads CASSESSSGWGDTQYF.

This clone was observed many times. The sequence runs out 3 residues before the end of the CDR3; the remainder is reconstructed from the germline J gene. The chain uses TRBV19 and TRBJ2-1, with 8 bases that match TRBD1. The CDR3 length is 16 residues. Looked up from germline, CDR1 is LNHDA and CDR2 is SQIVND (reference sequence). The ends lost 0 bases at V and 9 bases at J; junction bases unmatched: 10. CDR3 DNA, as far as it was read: TGTGCCAGTAGTATAGATCGGACAGGGCAATGGGGTGAG. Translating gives CASSIDRTGQWGE. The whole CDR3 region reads CASSIDRTGQWGEQFF.

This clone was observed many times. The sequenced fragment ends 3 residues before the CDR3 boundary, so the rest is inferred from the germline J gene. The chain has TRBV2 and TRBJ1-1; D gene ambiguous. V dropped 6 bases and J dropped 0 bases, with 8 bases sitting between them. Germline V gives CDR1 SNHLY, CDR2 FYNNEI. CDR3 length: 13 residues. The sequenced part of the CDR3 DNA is TGTGCCAGCAGGGAACTTTTGAACACTGAA. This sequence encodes CASRELLNTE. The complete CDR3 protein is CASRELLNTEAFF.

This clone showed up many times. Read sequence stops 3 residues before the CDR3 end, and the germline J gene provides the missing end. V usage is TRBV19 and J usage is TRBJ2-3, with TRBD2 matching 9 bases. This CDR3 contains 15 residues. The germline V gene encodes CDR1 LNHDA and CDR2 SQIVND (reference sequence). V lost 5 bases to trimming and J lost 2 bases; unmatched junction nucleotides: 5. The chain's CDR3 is CASSWREGYTDTQYF. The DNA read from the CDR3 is TGTGCCAGTAGTTGGCGGGAGGGATACACAGATACG.